This T cell receptor (beta chain) was identified during a study of T cell responses to AZD1222 COVID-19 vaccine. Study-level findings and limits: Two AZD1222 doses significantly raised spike-specific TCR breadth and depth over controls.

Worth noting for this clone: The antigen is undetermined.

Researchers grouped second doses given at about 4 or about 12 weeks into one pool. Trimming shortened V by 2 bases and J by 5 bases, and 7 bases separated the two germline ends. There are 13 residues in the CDR3. Per the germline V gene, CDR1 is SGHDT and CDR2 is YYEEEE. Profiling relied on immunoSEQ multiplex PCR, and the TCRdb table lists in-frame clones only, not all of them. The top ten hold 8.5% to 10% of the sample, which has roughly 99,000 clones, approximately 90% seen once. The sample here was peripheral blood, taken 28 days after the second AZD1222 dose. The TCR sequence derives from an adult who received the AZD1222 COVID-19 vaccine. The J gene is TRBJ2-2, the V gene TRBV5-6, with a possible D match to TRBD1 (5 bases). CDR3: CASSLGDTGELFF. CDR3 nucleotides: TGTGCCAGCAGCTTAGGGGATACCGGGGAGCTGTTTTTT. The whole variable domain, filled in from reference TRBV5-6 and TRBJ2-2, reads DAGVTQSPTHLIKTRGQQVTLRCSPKSGHDTVSWYQQALGQGPQFIFQYYEEEERQRGNFPDRFSGHQFPNYSSELNVNALLLGDSALYLCASSLGDTGELFFGEGSRLTVL.